These T cell receptor beta chains were read from a single sample in a study of response to subunit inactivated influenza vaccine. From the RT-PCR reads, TCRdb called clonotypes with MiXCR, one entry per CDR3 protein. The sample carries hundreds of thousands of distinct CDR3 sequences, approximately 15% recorded once. The sequencing here drew on CD4+ T cells sorted from PBMCs, taken approximately 25 months after vaccination. These receptors all come from a man between 50 and 69 years old who received an inactivated influenza vaccine. Each CDR3 is given without its conserved first and last residue.

J | V | CDR3
TRBJ2-7 | TRBV29-1 | SVVNGHYEQY
TRBJ2-7 | TRBV5-1 | ASSLDGTGSYEQY
TRBJ2-1 | TRBV20-1 | SASPSGGIIIQHNEQF
TRBJ2-2 | TRBV5-1 | ASSLLAGGTNTGELF
TRBJ1-5 | TRBV12-3/TRBV12-4 | ASSFRDRVNQPQH
TRBJ1-1 | TRBV2 | ASRGLGNTEAF
TRBJ2-1 | TRBV20-1 | SARGDREQF
TRBJ2-1 | TRBV9 | ASSSKLRSAHPEQF
TRBJ2-7 | TRBV28 | ATRTSASYEQY
TRBJ2-7 | TRBV18 | ASSPTGPSYEQY
TRBJ2-5 | TRBV6-1 | ASSRRGTSGTYSGETQY
TRBJ2-3 | TRBV6-1 | ATTDPGKGSGTQY
TRBJ1-2 | TRBV19 | ASSRDYYGYT
TRBJ2-4 | TRBV20-1 | SALRAGEFAKNIQY
TRBJ1-2 | TRBV29-1 | SVVWRRGYGYT
TRBJ2-3 | TRBV19 | ASSIWTVSTDTQY
TRBJ2-1 | TRBV5-1 | ASSGYNEQS
TRBJ1-6 | TRBV28 | ASSFFRASRHSPLH
TRBJ2-7 | TRBV5-1 | ASSLEGTGLYEQY
TRBJ1-5 | TRBV5-5 | ASSTTGISNQPQH
TRBJ1-1 | TRBV12-3/TRBV12-4 | ASRPQLKVNTEAF
TRBJ2-3 | TRBV7-9 | ASSLSGADTQY
TRBJ1-2 | TRBV28 | ASSFRQPGQGNGYT
TRBJ2-3 | TRBV9 | ASSVLSGRLGDTQY
TRBJ2-3 | TRBV5-6 | ASSFSPTGDTQY
TRBJ2-3 | TRBV29-1 | SVFTSGRTDTQY
TRBJ2-7 | TRBV20-1 | SARRGLRYEQY
TRBJ2-7 | TRBV10-3 | AISAAMKGLAGAYEQY
TRBJ2-3 | TRBV2 | ASRAGTGAADTQY
TRBJ2-1 | TRBV6-1 | ASSERAGISYNEQF
TRBJ1-5 | TRBV27 | ASSTTHDSNQPQH
TRBJ1-2 | TRBV6-1 | ASSVNGGYGYT
TRBJ2-1 | TRBV7-3 | ASSLTSSDEQF